This TCR beta chain was obtained from a study of molecular identifiers for immune sequencing clone quantification. In the study overall: With replicates, the RNA of roughly 20,000 or 100,000 naive CD8 cells was split five ways and four were sequenced.

At least ten counts were recorded for this clonotype. Its antigen is still unknown. Per the germline V gene, CDR1 is SQVTM and CDR2 is ANQGSEA. The V gene lost 3 bases and the J gene lost 2 bases, with 14 bases spanning the gap. This CDR3 comprises 14 residues. Methods described previously, with TCR primers listed, were used for bulk TCR libraries. MiXCR was run by TCRdb on the PCR reads, yielding one entry per CDR3 protein. The sample shows about half a million distinct CDR3 sequences, roughly 26% of them seen only once. Study-wide results and limits: Among 900,000 to 1,000,000 naive cells, spiked Jurkat TCR RNA from a single cell was reportedly detectable. Effector cells kept over 99% of their molecules in clones above 20 RNA copies, while naive cells kept under 1% there.

This sequence was found in a human donor in good health. Some libraries in this study had Jurkat cell RNA spiked in. The chain is built from TRBV29-1 and TRBJ2-7; no reliable D call. Sequences were obtained from naive CD8+ T cells from blood, with Jurkat cell RNA spiked in. Subset specified: FACS-sorted CD8+CD4-CCR7+CD45RA+ naive T cells. In DNA, the CDR3 is TGCAGCGTTGAGGACCCGGGCCCCACCTACGAGCAGTACTTC. Its translation is CSVEDPGPTYEQYF.